The next 23 T cell receptor beta chains were all read from a single sample in a study of blood T cell repertoires in COVID-19. Assay: immunoSEQ multiplex PCR; the TCRdb copy retains only in-frame clones and omits some. The table records 150,000 or so clones, around four fifths of them present only once. Sequencing was done on a sample of peripheral blood. The receptors originated from a human donor in a cohort sampled during active COVID-19.

Only a few counts were recorded for this clone. The rearrangement links TRBV5-8 to TRBJ1-3; 7 bases align to TRBD1. The CDR3 extends over 16 amino acids. Germline CDR1 and CDR2: SGHTS and YDEGEE. J was trimmed by 0 bases and V by 1 base; bases with no gene match: 4. CDR3 in amino acids: CASSLRGPLSGNTIYF. In DNA form, the CDR3 reads TGTGCCAGCAGCTTGAGGGGGCCCCTCTCTGGAAACACCATATATTTT. Filled out from reference TRBV5-8 and TRBJ1-3, the complete variable domain reads EAGVTQSPTHLIKTRGQQATLRCSPISGHTSVYWYQQALGLGLQFLLWYDEGEERNRGNFPPRFSGRQFPNYSSELNVNALELEDSALYLCASSLRGPLSGNTIYFGEGSWLTVV.

This sequence joins TRBV19 and TRBJ1-4; possible D gene TRBD1, 6 bases. Looked up from germline, CDR1 is LNHDA and CDR2 is SQIVND (reference sequence). This CDR3 spans 15 amino acids. Trimming left V 6 bases short and J 3 bases short, with 14 bases between. CDR3 bases: TGTGCCAGTAGCGTGTTAGGGGGAGCTAATGAAAAACTGTTTTTT. Amino acid sequence: CASSVLGGANEKLFF.

The V gene is TRBV11-3, the J gene TRBJ1-1; 8 nucleotides line up with TRBD1. This CDR3 has 14 residues. Germline V gene lookup returns CDR1 SGHNT and CDR2 YENEEA. V lost 5 bases and J lost 5; bases outside the gene matches: 7. The CDR3 bases are TGTGCCAGCAGCAAAGGACAGGGCTGGACTGAAGCTTTCTTT. Encoded protein: CASSKGQGWTEAFF.

This clone was recorded only once. The chain links TRBV19 to TRBJ2-3, with a weak D call TRBD2 (6 bases). Germline lookup yields CDR1 LNHDA and CDR2 SQIVND (reference sequence). Trimming removed 3 bases from V and 6 bases from J, with 19 bases in between. The CDR3 totals 16 residues. This CDR3 reads CASSIFGDSVGDTQYF. In nucleotides, the CDR3 is TGTGCCAGTAGTATCTTTGGGGACTCGGTCGGTGATACGCAGTATTTT.

The rearrangement joins TRBV12-3 or TRBV12-4 to TRBJ2-1; no firm D call. V was clipped by 6 bases and J by 7 bases, with 4 bases between them. The CDR3 has 10 amino acids. The CDR3 is CASSRNEQFF. The CDR3, as DNA: TGTGCCAGCAGCCGGAATGAGCAGTTCTTC.

The chain carries TRBV19 and TRBJ1-1; D gene unclear. Germline V lookup: CDR1 LNHDA, CDR2 SQIVND (reference sequence). The CDR3 has 14 amino acids. V was cut by 5 bases and J by 1 base, with 11 bases left in between. The CDR3 here is CASSLGRKNTEAFF. The CDR3 DNA reads as TGTGCCAGTAGTTTGGGCAGAAAGAACACTGAAGCTTTCTTT. The full variable domain, in which reference TRBV19 and TRBJ1-1 provide the parts outside the CDR3, is DGGITQSPKYLFRKEGQNVTLSCEQNLNHDAMYWYRQDPGQGLRLIYYSQIVNDFQKGDIAEGYSVSREKKESFPLTVTSAQKNPTAFYLCASSLGRKNTEAFFGQGTRLTVV.

This clone was picked up one time. V usage is TRBV30 and J usage is TRBJ2-2, with D possibly matching TRBD1 (6 bases). The CDR3 is 16 amino acids. Looked up from germline, CDR1 is GTSNPN and CDR2 is SVGIG (reference sequence). V lost 2 bases, J lost 3 bases, and 16 bases lay in between. CDR3 nucleotides: TGTGCCTGGAGTACATTACAACAGGGTGACACCGGGGAGCTGTTTTTT. Protein product: CAWSTLQQGDTGELFF.

This clone was recorded only once. The CDR3 sequence: CASSVRQGGSSYGYTF. For the CDR3, the DNA is TGTGCCAGCAGTGTTCGACAGGGGGGCTCATCCTATGGCTACACCTTC. The chain uses TRBV2 and TRBJ1-2; 9 positions match TRBD1. With 4 bases clipped from V and 4 bases from J, the junction kept 10 bases outside the gene matches. CDR1 and CDR2 (germline): SNHLY, FYNNEI. This CDR3 spans 16 amino acids.

The rearrangement links TRBV19 to TRBJ1-4; perhaps TRBD1 as D (6 bases). CDR3 length: 14 amino acids. In germline, CDR1 is LNHDA, CDR2 SQIVND (reference sequence). With 6 bases removed from V and 8 bases from J, the gap between germline ends came to 16 bases. CDR3 sequence reads: CASSRLQGGEKLFF. CDR3 DNA sequence: TGTGCCAGTAGCCGGTTACAGGGCGGGGAAAAACTGTTTTTT.

The chain combines TRBV27 with TRBJ1-5, with 11 positions matching TRBD1. The trim removed 10 bases at V and 4 bases at J, leaving 3 bases unmatched. The CDR3 spans 13 residues. Germline lookup yields CDR1 MNHEY and CDR2 SMNVEV (reference sequence). CDR3 sequence (DNA): TGTGCCACGGGGACAGGGGGAAATCAGCCCCAGCATTTT. Translated: CATGTGGNQPQHF.

The chain carries TRBV2 and TRBJ1-4; D unclear. CDR3 length: 14 residues. The V end lost 7 bases, the J end lost 0 bases, and 9 bases lay between the germline ends. Germline CDR1 SNHLY, CDR2 FYNNEI. The CDR3 is CASTRQATNEKLFF. For the CDR3, the DNA is TGTGCCAGCACTCGACAAGCAACTAATGAAAAACTGTTTTTT.

V usage is TRBV9 and J usage is TRBJ1-5; D unclear. CDR1 is SGDLS, CDR2 YYNGEE, per germline. CDR3 length equals 13 residues. The V end lost 0 bases, the J end lost 4 bases, and 5 bases lay between the germline ends. In DNA form, the CDR3 reads TGTGCCAGCAGCGTAGCCCCTAATCAGCCCCAGCATTTT. It translates to CASSVAPNQPQHF.

J is TRBJ1-1 and V is TRBV12-3 or TRBV12-4; D unresolved. The CDR3 sequence is 12 residues long. V was cut by 6 bases and J by 5 bases, with 10 bases left in between. The CDR3 spells CASRVGRTEAFF. The CDR3 DNA reads TGTGCCAGCAGAGTGGGGAGGACTGAAGCTTTCTTT.

The chain joins TRBV28 to TRBJ1-6, with D possibly TRBD1 on 6 matching bases. From germline, CDR1 is MDHEN and CDR2 SYDVKM. The CDR3 spans 16 residues. V dropped 7 bases and J dropped 4 bases, with 17 bases sitting between them. CDR3 sequence (DNA): TGTGCCAGCATGCAAACTGAGGGACATTATAATTCACCCCTCCACTTT. Amino acids: CASMQTEGHYNSPLHF.

The V call is TRBV6-2 or TRBV6-3, the J call TRBJ1-2, with D unclear. CDR1 and CDR2 (germline): MNHEY, SVGEGT. The V and J ends lost 0 bases and 4 bases respectively, with 9 bases between them. The length of the CDR3 is 14 residues. CDR3 bases: TGTGCCAGCAGTTACTCGGGCAGCTTCTATGGCTACACCTTC. It codes for CASSYSGSFYGYTF.

The genes are TRBV7-2 and TRBJ2-5, with 8 bases identical to TRBD1. The V segment lost 11 bases and the J segment 7 bases; nucleotides outside the gene matches: 12. In germline, CDR1 is SGHTA, CDR2 FQGNSA. This CDR3 comprises 13 residues. CDR3 nucleotide sequence: TGTGCCTCGCGGGGACAGGCCGCAGGGACCCAGTACTTC. It encodes CASRGQAAGTQYF.

This rearrangement joins TRBV6-5 to TRBJ1-1; no firm D call. The ends were cut back, 6 bases at V and 0 bases at J, with 11 bases in the middle. The CDR3 is made up of 14 amino acids. Germline CDR1 and CDR2: MNHEY and SVGAGI. The CDR3 nucleotides read TGTGCCAGCAGGGATGCGACTATGAACACTGAAGCTTTCTTT. This sequence encodes CASRDATMNTEAFF.

The gene calls are TRBV30 and TRBJ1-4, with 7 bases aligning to TRBD1. Trimming took 7 bases from V and 7 from J; bases not matched to a gene: 9. The CDR3 has 13 amino acids. Germline V gene sequence: CDR1 GTSNPN, CDR2 SVGIG (reference sequence). CDR3 sequence: CASERGRGEKLFF. In DNA, the CDR3 is TGTGCCTCTGAAAGGGGGCGAGGTGAAAAACTGTTTTTT.

V usage is TRBV5-8 and J usage is TRBJ1-2; D is perhaps TRBD1 (5 bases). Germline values: CDR1 SGHTS, CDR2 YDEGEE. The CDR3 totals 13 residues. The V gene lost 4 bases and the J gene lost 4 bases, with 11 bases spanning the gap. In DNA form, the CDR3 reads TGTGCCAGCAGCCGCGACAGTTTCTATGGCTACACCTTC. Translating gives CASSRDSFYGYTF.

The chain is built from TRBV11-2 and TRBJ1-6; 11 bases line up with TRBD1. With 5 bases clipped from V and 6 bases from J, the junction kept 6 bases outside the gene matches. There are 16 residues in the CDR3. Germline assignment: CDR1 SGHAT and CDR2 FQNNGV. The CDR3: CASSHGGTGGNSPLHF. Written as DNA, the CDR3 is TGTGCCAGCAGCCACGGGGGGACAGGGGGTAATTCACCCCTCCACTTT.

At least ten counts were recorded for this clone. This sequence joins TRBV6-5 and TRBJ1-1; D unclear. Germline values: CDR1 MNHEY, CDR2 SVGAGI. V was shortened by 0 bases and J by 5 bases, with 16 bases between the two germline ends. The CDR3 is 16 amino acids. The CDR3 loop is CASSYSRTLSGTEAFF. CDR3 nucleotide sequence: TGTGCCAGCAGTTACTCCCGCACCCTTTCGGGTACTGAAGCTTTCTTT.

CDR3 DNA sequence: TGTGCCAGCGGGTTGGCCAGCCAAGAGACCCAGTACTTC. Amino acids: CASGLASQETQYF. The V gene is TRBV7-9, the J gene TRBJ2-5; D is undetermined. The V and J ends lost 8 bases and 1 base respectively, with 11 bases between them. This CDR3 region has 13 residues. CDR1 and CDR2 from the germline V gene are SEHNR and FQNEAQ (reference sequence).

The chain links TRBV5-8 to TRBJ1-2; 7 bases line up with TRBD1. The CDR3 totals 13 residues. With 0 bases clipped from V and 8 bases from J, the junction kept 4 bases outside the gene matches. Germline values: CDR1 SGHTS, CDR2 YDEGEE. The CDR3 sequence is CASSLGGQHGYTF. CDR3 DNA: TGTGCCAGCAGCTTGGGGGGACAGCACGGCTACACCTTC.